This TCR beta chain was captured by sequencing in a study of T-cell reconstitution after alpha-beta-depleted transplantation in children. Using unique molecular identifiers, the investigators prepared the TCRbeta library. Each CDR3 protein gets one entry after TCRdb re-called the PCR reads with MiXCR. Of approximately 400,000 distinct CDR3 sequences in the sample, approximately 10% are singletons; the top ten hold 4.5% to 6%. This clonotype was seen a handful of times. The CDR3 totals 18 residues. Per the germline V gene, CDR1 is LGHNA and CDR2 is YNFKEQ. V lost 0 bases and J 4 bases, leaving 19 bases between the germline ends.

This TCR derives from a human donor who donated a stem cell graft to a child with acute myeloid leukemia. The sequences come from PBMCs from the stem cell graft donor, collected from the stem cell graft. V gene TRBV4-2 combines with J gene TRBJ2-1, with D perhaps TRBD2 (6 bases). In DNA form, the CDR3 reads TGTGCCAGCAGCCAAGATCGTGACAAGGCGGCGGGATACAATGAGCAGTTCTTC. Its protein product is CASSQDRDKAAGYNEQFF.